This is a list of T cell receptor beta chains from one sample in a study of T cell changes during pregnancy in multiple sclerosis. The table came from immunoSEQ multiplex PCR; TCRdb's copy has only in-frame clones and leaves some out. The sample lists around 100,000 clones; just over 90% were seen once. Material: peripheral blood, obtained after pregnancy. The receptors stem from a female donor with multiple sclerosis, enrolled in a pregnancy study. Each CDR3 is given with its conserved first and last residue. A D gene is named only where the DNA matches it firmly. Not every row has a clone size; where given, it reads once, few, many or a size class.

DNA: TGCGCCAGATTGAGGGGGACACATTCCTACGCCTACGAGCAGTACTTC
CDR3: CARLRGTHSYAYEQYF
J: TRBJ2-7
D: NA
V: TRBV23-1
size: NA

DNA: TGCGCCAGCAGCTTGGGAGCTCTTCCCCGCCGGACAGATACGCAGTATTTT
CDR3: CASSLGALPRRTDTQYF
J: TRBJ2-3
D: NA
V: TRBV5-1
size: NA

DNA: TGTGCCAGTAGTAGCCCCGGGGGTCCTAACACCTACGAGCAGTACTTC
CDR3: CASSSPGGPNTYEQYF
J: TRBJ2-7
D: NA
V: TRBV19
size: NA

DNA: TGTGCCAGCAGTGAACTGGGGGCGGTTAGTAAAGATGAAGCTTTCTTT
CDR3: CASSELGAVSKDEAFF
J: TRBJ1-1
D: NA
V: TRBV6-1
size: NA

DNA: TGTGCCAGCAGCGTAGCCGGACAGGCTAATGGCTACACCTTC
CDR3: CASSVAGQANGYTF
J: TRBJ1-2
D: TRBD1
V: TRBV9
size: NA

DNA: TGTGCCAGCAGTCCGACAGGGGACTACGAGCAGTACTTC
CDR3: CASSPTGDYEQYF
J: TRBJ2-7
D: TRBD1
V: TRBV27
size: NA

DNA: TGTGCCAGCAGTTTAATCGGGTCCACTGAAGCTTTCTTT
CDR3: CASSLIGSTEAFF
J: TRBJ1-1
D: NA
V: TRBV27
size: few

DNA: TGTGCCAGCAGCTTAGGAGGCAGGGGCACTGAAGCTTTCTTT
CDR3: CASSLGGRGTEAFF
J: TRBJ1-1
D: NA
V: TRBV7-3
size: NA

DNA: TGTGCCAGCAGTCAGGTCCGGGGGAGCACCCGGGATACGCAGTATTTT
CDR3: CASSQVRGSTRDTQYF
J: TRBJ2-3
D: NA
V: TRBV5-4
size: NA

DNA: TGTGCCAGCAGGGCAGGGGGCCGGCTCACTGAAGCTTTCTTT
CDR3: CASRAGGRLTEAFF
J: TRBJ1-1
D: TRBD1
V: TRBV6-6
size: NA

DNA: TGCGCCAGCAGCTCCCTAGCGGGGGGGACTCAAGAGACCCAGTACTTC
CDR3: CASSSLAGGTQETQYF
J: TRBJ2-5
D: TRBD2
V: TRBV5-1
size: NA

DNA: TGTGCCAGCAGCGTTTTAGCGGGGCAAGAGACCCAGTACTTC
CDR3: CASSVLAGQETQYF
J: TRBJ2-5
D: TRBD2
V: TRBV9
size: NA

DNA: TGTGCCAGTCAGACGGGGGGATTCGTTCAAGAGACCCAGTACTTC
CDR3: CASQTGGFVQETQYF
J: TRBJ2-5
D: TRBD2
V: TRBV19
size: once

DNA: TGCGCCAGCAGCCAGGAAGGGACGGGAGGTACTGAAGCTTTCTTT
CDR3: CASSQEGTGGTEAFF
J: TRBJ1-1
D: NA
V: TRBV4-1
size: few

DNA: TGTGCCAGCAGTTTTACAGGGAAACACAATGAGCAGTTCTTC
CDR3: CASSFTGKHNEQFF
J: TRBJ2-1
D: NA
V: TRBV27
size: NA

DNA: TGTGCAAGTCGCGTCCATGGGACAGGGTGGCTGTTTTTT
CDR3: CASRVHGTGWLFF
J: TRBJ2-2
D: NA
V: TRBV12-2
size: NA

DNA: TGTGCCAGCAGTTTAGGCTGGAACTATGGCTACACCTTC
CDR3: CASSLGWNYGYTF
J: TRBJ1-2
D: NA
V: TRBV27
size: NA

DNA: TGTGCCAGCAGCCCTCCCGGGGTGGCCGTCAAGGAAAAACTGTTTTTT
CDR3: CASSPPGVAVKEKLFF
J: TRBJ1-4
D: NA
V: TRBV5-6
size: NA

DNA: TGTGCCAGTAGCGTCTTACATGGAAACATTCAGTACTTC
CDR3: CASSVLHGNIQYF
J: TRBJ2-4
D: NA
V: TRBV19
size: NA

DNA: TGTGCCAGCAGCTTGCACAGAATGGACGAGCAGTACTTC
CDR3: CASSLHRMDEQYF
J: TRBJ2-7
D: NA
V: TRBV5-5
size: NA

DNA: TGTGCCAGCAGCCCCCGGACTAGCGGGGGGACTTACTACGAGCAGTACTTC
CDR3: CASSPRTSGGTYYEQYF
J: TRBJ2-7
D: TRBD2
V: TRBV5-4
size: NA

DNA: TGTGCCAGCAGCTTAGGGACTAGCGCCTACGAGCAGTACTTC
CDR3: CASSLGTSAYEQYF
J: TRBJ2-7
D: TRBD2
V: TRBV7-9
size: NA

DNA: NA
CDR3: CATSIFFGEGAGANVLTF
J: TRBJ2-6
D: NA
V: TRBV15
size: NA

DNA: TGTGCTACCCGCGGAGGGGGGGCCGGGGAGACCCAGTACTTC
CDR3: CATRGGGAGETQYF
J: TRBJ2-5
D: NA
V: TRBV6-5
size: once

DNA: TGCGCCAGCGGCGAGGGCTACGAGCAGTACTTC
CDR3: CASGEGYEQYF
J: TRBJ2-7
D: NA
V: TRBV4-1
size: NA

DNA: TGTGCCAGCAGCTCCCGTCTTGCGGATGGCTACACCTTC
CDR3: CASSSRLADGYTF
J: TRBJ1-2
D: NA
V: TRBV14
size: NA

DNA: TGTGCCAGCAGTCCAACACAGGGGTTCAATCAGCCCCAGCATTTT
CDR3: CASSPTQGFNQPQHF
J: TRBJ1-5
D: TRBD1
V: TRBV7-6
size: NA

DNA: TGTGCCTGGAGTACGGGGGGAGCAGATACGCAGTATTTT
CDR3: CAWSTGGADTQYF
J: TRBJ2-3
D: TRBD2
V: TRBV30
size: NA

DNA: TGTGCCAGCAGCTACGGACAGGCGAACACCGGGGAGCTGTTTTTT
CDR3: CASSYGQANTGELFF
J: TRBJ2-2
D: TRBD1
V: TRBV7-3
size: NA

DNA: TGCGCCAGCAGCAAATTCGAGGGCACTGAAGCTTTCTTT
CDR3: CASSKFEGTEAFF
J: TRBJ1-1
D: NA
V: TRBV5-1
size: NA

DNA: TGTGCCAGCAGCCCTTTGGCTACCGGGGAGCTGTTTTTT
CDR3: CASSPLATGELFF
J: TRBJ2-2
D: NA
V: TRBV11-2
size: NA

DNA: TGTGCCAGCAGCCAAGAGTCAGTCATCTATGAGGGTCCCTACGAGCAGTACTTC
CDR3: CASSQESVIYEGPYEQYF
J: TRBJ2-7
D: NA
V: TRBV14
size: NA

DNA: TGTGCCAGCAGTGAAGCCGGGCTGGGGAGGCCCGGGGGAAGCAATCAGCCCCAGCATTTT
CDR3: CASSEAGLGRPGGSNQPQHF
J: TRBJ1-5
D: NA
V: TRBV6-1
size: NA

DNA: TGTGCCAGCAGTTTTGCGGGGGATGGCTACACCTTC
CDR3: CASSFAGDGYTF
J: TRBJ1-2
D: NA
V: TRBV6-5
size: NA

DNA: TGCAGCGCAAGACTAGCGGGGGGCCCCTATAATGAGCAGTTCTTC
CDR3: CSARLAGGPYNEQFF
J: TRBJ2-1
D: TRBD2
V: TRBV29-1
size: NA

DNA: TGTGCCACACAAGGACTAGCGGGGTCAGGGAAGCTCTACAATGAGCAGTTCTTC
CDR3: CATQGLAGSGKLYNEQFF
J: TRBJ2-1
D: TRBD2
V: TRBV10-3
size: NA

DNA: TGTGCCAGCAGCCCAAGGACTAGCGGGCCCCGGGATACGCAGTATTTT
CDR3: CASSPRTSGPRDTQYF
J: TRBJ2-3
D: TRBD2
V: TRBV14
size: NA

DNA: TGTGCCAGTAGTTCAGGACAGGGGGGTCCCTACGAGCAGTACTTC
CDR3: CASSSGQGGPYEQYF
J: TRBJ2-7
D: TRBD1
V: TRBV19
size: NA

DNA: TGCGCCAGCAGTCAATCGCGCAGGGGGCCATTCGACGAGCAGTACTTC
CDR3: CASSQSRRGPFDEQYF
J: TRBJ2-7
D: TRBD1
V: TRBV23-1
size: NA

DNA: TGCGCCAGCAGCTTGGACCCTACAGGGGACAATCAGCCCCAGCATTTT
CDR3: CASSLDPTGDNQPQHF
J: TRBJ1-5
D: TRBD1
V: TRBV5-1
size: NA

DNA: TGCGCCAGCAGCTATCGACAGGGTGGGGAGCAGTACTTC
CDR3: CASSYRQGGEQYF
J: TRBJ2-7
D: TRBD1
V: TRBV5-1
size: NA

DNA: TGTGCCAGCTCACCAGGGAAGGGGGCGACCGGGGAGCTGTTTTTT
CDR3: CASSPGKGATGELFF
J: TRBJ2-2
D: TRBD1
V: TRBV18
size: NA

DNA: TGTGCCAGCAGCTTAGATTGGGGCTCAGGGGTTCCAGAGACCCAGTACTTC
CDR3: CASSLDWGSGVPETQYF
J: TRBJ2-5
D: NA
V: TRBV7-8
size: NA

DNA: TGCAGCGTTGAAGCCTCTTATCCCCGGACAGCGTACCAAGAGACCCAGTACTTC
CDR3: CSVEASYPRTAYQETQYF
J: TRBJ2-5
D: NA
V: TRBV29-1
size: NA

DNA: TGTGCCTGGAGTGGAGGGGCGACAGGGCCGCATGGCTACACCTTC
CDR3: CAWSGGATGPHGYTF
J: TRBJ1-2
D: TRBD1
V: TRBV30
size: NA

DNA: TGTGCCAGCAGCGTATTTAAGAACACTGAAGCTTTCTTT
CDR3: CASSVFKNTEAFF
J: TRBJ1-1
D: NA
V: TRBV9
size: few

DNA: TGTGCCAGCAGCTACGGGAACTACTATGGCTACACCTTC
CDR3: CASSYGNYYGYTF
J: TRBJ1-2
D: NA
V: TRBV11-2
size: NA

DNA: TGTGCCAGCAGCCGGAGCAGGGCGGGGGGACTATACGAGCAGTACTTC
CDR3: CASSRSRAGGLYEQYF
J: TRBJ2-7
D: TRBD2
V: TRBV7-2
size: NA

DNA: TGTGCCAGCAGTCCAGCGACAGTCTATGGCTACACCTTC
CDR3: CASSPATVYGYTF
J: TRBJ1-2
D: NA
V: TRBV6-6
size: NA

DNA: TGTGCCAGCAGTTTATCGGTACAGGTCCCCAATCAGCCCCAGCATTTT
CDR3: CASSLSVQVPNQPQHF
J: TRBJ1-5
D: NA
V: TRBV27
size: NA

DNA: TGTGCCAGCGGTGCGGGGGGGCCGGGAGATACGCAGTATTTT
CDR3: CASGAGGPGDTQYF
J: TRBJ2-3
D: TRBD2
V: TRBV11-3
size: NA

DNA: TGTGCCAGCACCCTCTTAGACAGGGACGGAACAGGGGACACTGAAGCTTTCTTT
CDR3: CASTLLDRDGTGDTEAFF
J: TRBJ1-1
D: TRBD1
V: TRBV27
size: NA

DNA: TGTGCCAGCAGCTTTAGGGGCGGCGGGGAGTCCTACGAGCAGTACTTC
CDR3: CASSFRGGGESYEQYF
J: TRBJ2-7
D: NA
V: TRBV7-8
size: NA